The sequence of this T cell receptor beta chain was determined in a study of blood T cell repertoires in COVID-19. Using immunoSEQ multiplex PCR, the repertoire was profiled, and TCRdb retains in-frame clones only, with some absent. Seen here are 200,000 to 300,000 clones, around 88% observed once, and the top ten hold 3% to 4%. The CDR3 runs 15 residues. In germline, CDR1 is SGHNT, CDR2 YYREEE (reference sequence). J was trimmed by 4 bases and V by 4 bases; bases with no gene match: 8. This receptor was identified in a woman aged 40 to 50 with acute COVID-19. The sample consisted of PBMCs or T cells enriched from blood (not recorded which). V gene TRBV5-4 combines with J gene TRBJ2-7; TRBD2 agrees at 10 bases. The CDR3 here is CASSPGLADLYEQYF. CDR3 bases: TGTGCCAGCAGCCCCGGACTAGCGGACCTTTACGAGCAGTACTTC.